The 8 T cell receptor beta chains below come from one sample, sequenced in a study of T-cell reconstitution after alpha-beta-depleted transplantation in children. Library preparation (for TCRbeta) was performed with unique molecular identifiers. TCRdb redid the calling of the PCR reads with MiXCR, one entry per CDR3 protein. This table has hundreds of thousands of distinct CDR3 sequences, about 10% appearing once. The source material was PBMCs from the stem cell graft donor, sampled from the stem cell graft. These receptor sequences come from a human donor who donated a stem cell graft to a child with acute myeloid leukemia.

This clonotype was detected only a few times. This chain links TRBV24-1 with TRBJ2-1; 7 nucleotides agree with TRBD1. The V segment lost 3 bases and the J segment 4 bases; nucleotides outside the gene matches: 5. The CDR3 sequence is 15 residues long. Germline V lookup: CDR1 KGHDR, CDR2 SFDVKD. This CDR3 is CATSDQGVLYNEQFF. For the CDR3, the DNA is TGTGCCACCAGTGATCAGGGGGTTCTTTACAATGAGCAGTTCTTC.

This clonotype appeared a few times. The chain carries TRBV19 and TRBJ2-4; the match to TRBD2 covers 7 bases. This CDR3 is built from 14 residues. CDR1 is LNHDA, CDR2 SQIVND, per germline (reference sequence). V was clipped by 6 bases and J by 9 bases; unmatched bases: 11. DNA of the CDR3: TGTGCCAGTAGGTGCCGGGAGGTTGGTTGCATTCAGTACTTC. This sequence encodes CASRCREVGCIQYF.

V gene TRBV18 combines with J gene TRBJ2-3; the D gene is possibly TRBD1 (5 bases). Germline CDR1 and CDR2: KGHSH and LQKENI. Trimming left V 5 bases short and J 2 bases short, with 11 bases between. This CDR3 spans 14 amino acids. CDR3 residues: CASSSRQFTDTQYF. The CDR3 coding sequence is TGTGCCAGCTCATCTAGACAGTTCACAGATACGCAGTATTTT.

Ten or more counts support this clonotype. V usage is TRBV7-2 and J usage is TRBJ2-1, with 8 positions matching TRBD2. The CDR3 sequence is 16 residues long. V gave up 6 bases and J gave up 7 bases; unmatched junction bases: 14. Germline V gene data show CDR1 as SGHTA and CDR2 as FQGNSA. CDR3: CASSYAVSGRRNEQFF. The CDR3 nucleotides read TGTGCCAGCAGTTATGCAGTGAGCGGGAGACGGAATGAGCAGTTCTTC.

The table lists this clonotype with a few counts. The chain couples TRBV19 to TRBJ2-1; 9 nucleotides line up with TRBD1. There are 14 residues in the CDR3. Germline trimming cut 5 bases from V and 6 bases from J; bases unmatched to any gene: 5. Per germline, CDR1 LNHDA and CDR2 SQIVND (reference sequence). CDR3 in amino acids: CASSGTGTSNEQFF. CDR3 nucleotides: TGTGCCAGTAGTGGGACAGGGACGAGCAATGAGCAGTTCTTC.

The table lists this clonotype with many counts. The rearrangement links TRBV5-1 to TRBJ2-2; TRBD1 is a possible D gene (6 bases). Germline V gives CDR1 SGHRS, CDR2 YFSETQ. The ends were cut back, 1 base at V and 6 bases at J, with 10 bases in the middle. The CDR3 is made up of 14 amino acids. The CDR3 protein is CASSLQQGPGELFF. DNA of the CDR3: TGCGCCAGCAGCTTGCAACAGGGTCCCGGGGAGCTGTTTTTT.

The chain has TRBV20-1 and TRBJ2-3, with 11 nucleotides matching TRBD2. With 4 bases clipped from V and 3 bases from J, the junction kept 6 bases outside the gene matches. The CDR3 has 15 residues. The germline gives CDR1 DFQATT, CDR2 SNEGSKA (reference sequence). The CDR3 nucleotides are TGCAGTGCTAAATATAGCGGGAGGGCGACAGATACGCAGTATTTT. This encodes CSAKYSGRATDTQYF.

Worth noting for this clonotype: Because the CDR3 is missing its conserved closing phenylalanine or tryptophan, this is likely a read error. The DNA is left out, because the CDR3 cannot be placed on it with certainty; the CDR3 is given as TCRdb lists it. This chain's CDR3 is CSARVGTSAIT. The J gene is TRBJ2-1, the V gene TRBV20-1; the table's D gene call, TRBD2, was not cross checked with the DNA. The CDR3 is 11 amino acids in total, end residues counted. Germline CDR1 reads DFQATT; CDR2 reads SNEGSKA (reference sequence).